These 20 T cell receptor beta chains share one sample of origin, sequenced in a study of cytomegalovirus exposure and HLA in healthy donors. Researchers ran the PCR with 60 Vbeta and 13 Jbeta primers. Data came from immunoSEQ multiplex PCR; TCRdb stores just in-frame clones and leaves some out. This sample yields hundreds of thousands of clones, of which approximately 84% are seen a single time; about 0.25% belongs to the top ten. Sequenced: PBMCs. All receptors come from a girl aged 2 to 9 in good health and CMV-seronegative.

This clone was found once. CDR3 nucleotides: TGTGCCAGCAACTACCGAGGCGAGCAGTACTTC. Translation gives CASNYRGEQYF. The chain recombines TRBV6-5 with TRBJ2-5; D is undetermined. The end of the DNA aligns better with TRBJ2-7, so the J call may be wrong. CDR1 is MNHEY, CDR2 SVGAGI, per germline. The CDR3 extends over 11 amino acids.

This CDR3 reads CASSRRGQGFDNSPLHF. The CDR3 DNA sequence: TGTGCCAGCAGCAGACGGGGACAAGGTTTCGATAATTCACCCCTCCACTTT. The V and J genes are TRBV11-2 and TRBJ1-6; D is perhaps TRBD1 (6 bases). Trimming stripped 5 bases from V and 5 bases from J, with 19 bases between. Per the germline V gene, CDR1 is SGHAT and CDR2 is FQNNGV. The CDR3 consists of 17 residues.

This clone was recorded a few times. The J gene is TRBJ1-1, the V gene TRBV6-5; D ambiguous. The germline gives CDR1 MNHEY, CDR2 SVGAGI. V lost 5 bases and J lost 6, with 10 bases in between. The CDR3 extends over 12 amino acids. CDR3 region: CASSETPSEAFF. The DNA of the CDR3 is TGTGCCAGCAGTGAAACTCCATCTGAAGCTTTCTTT.

V usage is TRBV18 and J usage is TRBJ2-5; no clear D. CDR1 and CDR2 (germline): KGHSH, LQKENI. This CDR3 has 13 amino acids. V lost 1 base to trimming and J lost 2 bases, with 5 bases between them. The CDR3 loop is CASSPRAQETQYF. CDR3 sequence (DNA): TGTGCCAGCTCACCACGGGCACAAGAGACCCAGTACTTC. The complete variable domain, with remaining parts taken from reference TRBV18 and TRBJ2-5, reads NAGVMQNPRHLVRRRGQEARLRCSPMKGHSHVYWYRQLPEEGLKFMVYLQKENIIDESGMPKERFSAEFPKEGPSILRIQQVVRGDSAAYFCASSPRAQETQYFGPGTRLLVL.

This clone was counted a few times. The rearrangement uses TRBV27 and TRBJ2-2; D is perhaps TRBD1 (5 bases). Trimming took off 2 bases at V and 5 bases at J, with 9 bases between the two ends. Germline-derived CDR1 and CDR2 are MNHEY and SMNVEV (reference sequence). CDR3 length: 14 amino acids. The CDR3 nucleotides read TGTGCCAGCAGTTTAAGGGGCCGTACCGGGGAGCTGTTTTTT. Amino acids: CASSLRGRTGELFF.

The chain employs TRBV7-9 and TRBJ2-1; 8 nucleotides align to TRBD2. V shed 3 bases, J shed 5 bases, and the junction held 6 bases outside the gene matches. Germline values: CDR1 SEHNR, CDR2 FQNEAQ (reference sequence). The CDR3 extends over 15 amino acids. CDR3 amino acids: CASSFREGGNNEQFF. As DNA, the CDR3 is TGTGCCAGCAGCTTTCGGGAGGGGGGTAACAATGAGCAGTTCTTC.

The chain recombines TRBV10-1 with TRBJ1-3, with TRBD1 as a possible D gene (6 bases). Germline V gene lookup returns CDR1 WNHNN and CDR2 SYGVQD (reference sequence). The V end was cut by 5 bases, the J end by 3 bases, with 11 bases between. The CDR3 is 14 residues long. The CDR3 protein is CASSPGTNGNTIYF. DNA for the CDR3: TGCGCCAGCAGTCCCGGGACAAATGGAAACACCATATATTTT.

This clone was picked up a small number of times. The chain recombines TRBV11-2 with TRBJ1-2; D unresolved. This CDR3 spans 14 amino acids. CDR1 SGHAT and CDR2 FQNNGV come from the germline V gene. V was clipped by 0 bases and J by 4 bases, with 9 bases between them. The CDR3 DNA sequence: TGTGCCAGCAGCTTAGACCCGTCCGGCTATGGCTACACCTTC. Protein sequence: CASSLDPSGYGYTF. The whole variable domain, remainder taken from reference TRBV11-2 and TRBJ1-2, is EAGVAQSPRYKIIEKRQSVAFWCNPISGHATLYWYQQILGQGPKLLIQFQNNGVVDDSQLPKDRFSAERLKGVDSTLKIQPAKLEDSAVYLCASSLDPSGYGYTFGSGTRLTVV.

The V call is TRBV5-1, the J call TRBJ2-5, with D perhaps being TRBD1 or TRBD2 (5 bases each). This CDR3 has 15 residues. Between the trimmed V and J ends, which lost 4 bases and 1 base, there was a span of 14 bases. The germline gives CDR1 SGHRS, CDR2 YFSETQ. This CDR3 is CASSLGRAIQETQYF. The CDR3, as DNA: TGCGCCAGCAGCCTGGGGCGGGCGATCCAAGAGACCCAGTACTTC.

This clone appeared a single time. The V gene is TRBV19, the J gene TRBJ2-3; possibly TRBD2 for D (5 bases). The CDR3 consists of 14 residues. The germline V gene encodes CDR1 LNHDA and CDR2 SQIVND (reference sequence). Trimming stripped 4 bases from V and 1 base from J, with 9 bases between. The CDR3 DNA sequence: TGTGCCAGTAGTAGAAGGCGGGGCACAGATACGCAGTATTTT. This sequence encodes CASSRRRGTDTQYF.

This chain connects TRBV10-3 to TRBJ2-1; 12 bases fit TRBD2. Germline loops: CDR1 ENHRY, CDR2 SYGVKD. The CDR3 is made up of 14 amino acids. J gave up 9 bases and V 6 bases, and 6 bases lay outside the gene matches. For the CDR3, the DNA is TGTGCCATCAGACCGGGACTAGCGGGTCTTGAGCAGTTCTTC. As protein: CAIRPGLAGLEQFF.

This clone was seen more than once but under ten times. The chain joins TRBV18 to TRBJ1-3; 8 positions agree with TRBD1. V lost 6 bases and J lost 1; bases outside the gene matches: 8. Germline CDR1 reads KGHSH; CDR2 reads LQKENI. CDR3 size: 16 residues. CDR3 sequence (DNA): TGTGCCAGCTCCCCTTATGACAGGGGATCTGGAAACACCATATATTTT. It codes for CASSPYDRGSGNTIYF. Full variable domain (rest looked up from reference TRBV18 and TRBJ1-3): NAGVMQNPRHLVRRRGQEARLRCSPMKGHSHVYWYRQLPEEGLKFMVYLQKENIIDESGMPKERFSAEFPKEGPSILRIQQVVRGDSAAYFCASSPYDRGSGNTIYFGEGSWLTVV.

The V call is TRBV7-5, the J call TRBJ2-3; no DNA check was done on the table's D call, TRBD2. TRBV7-5 is a pseudogene. This CDR3 is 16 amino acids long. The CDR3: CVRSLPGLGWADTQYF. In DNA, the CDR3 is TGTGTCAGAAGCTTACCGGGACTAGGGTGGGCAGATACGCAGTATTTT.

This clone was picked up a small number of times. The CDR3 reads CASSFGLYNEQFF. The CDR3 DNA reads TGTGCCAGCAGCTTCGGTCTTTACAATGAGCAGTTCTTC. The chain couples TRBV5-4 to TRBJ2-1; D not resolved. CDR3 length equals 13 residues. The ends were cut back, 2 bases at V and 4 bases at J, with 7 bases in the middle. CDR1 is SGHNT and CDR2 is YYREEE in the germline V gene (reference sequence).

The V gene is TRBV30, the J gene TRBJ2-3; TRBD2 agrees at 9 bases. This CDR3 is built from 15 residues. Germline V gene data show CDR1 as GTSNPN and CDR2 as SVGIG (reference sequence). V gave up 0 bases and J gave up 4 bases; unmatched junction bases: 5. The CDR3 loop reads CAWSVQAGGADTQYF. CDR3 coding DNA: TGTGCCTGGAGTGTACAGGCGGGAGGGGCAGATACGCAGTATTTT.

This chain joins TRBV27 and TRBJ2-1; D remains ambiguous. V lost 4 bases to trimming and J lost 8 bases, with 15 bases between them. Germline CDR1 and CDR2: MNHEY and SMNVEV (reference sequence). The CDR3 totals 14 residues. The CDR3 DNA reads TGTGCCAGCAGTTACGCTCGAGGAGTTGATGAGCAGTTCTTC. Translating it yields CASSYARGVDEQFF.

The chain carries TRBV23-1 and TRBJ2-2, with 7 bases lining up with TRBD2. TRBV23-1 is an open reading frame, and its role is uncertain. This CDR3 comprises 16 residues. The V and J ends lost 2 bases and 8 bases, in that order; junction bases with no gene match: 11. CDR3 DNA sequence: TGCGCCAGCAGTCAACCTAGCGGCCCGCGAGGGGGGGAGCTGTTTTTT. It codes for CASSQPSGPRGGELFF.

This chain joins TRBV7-2 and TRBJ2-3, with 8 bases that match TRBD2. This CDR3 comprises 16 residues. With 0 bases clipped from V and 1 base from J, the junction kept 3 bases outside the gene matches. In germline, CDR1 is SGHTA, CDR2 FQGNSA. The CDR3 here is CASSLAGRGGTDTQYF. In DNA, the CDR3 is TGTGCCAGCAGCTTAGCAGGGCGGGGGGGCACAGATACGCAGTATTTT.

This clone showed up just once. This rearrangement joins TRBV21-1 to TRBJ2-7; the table's D call, TRBD2, has no DNA check behind it. TRBV21-1 represents a pseudogene. CDR3 length: 14 residues. The CDR3 region has the DNA TGTGCCAGGATAACTAGCGGACTACCCTACGAGCAGTACTTC. It codes for CARITSGLPYEQYF.

The chain links TRBV5-1 to TRBJ2-5; tentative D call: TRBD2 (6 bases). V dropped 0 bases and J dropped 4 bases, with 13 bases sitting between them. The germline V gene encodes CDR1 SGHRS and CDR2 YFSETQ. CDR3 length equals 15 residues. CDR3 in amino acids: CASSLARGSGETQYF. As DNA, the CDR3 is TGCGCCAGCAGCTTGGCCCGGGGGAGCGGAGAGACCCAGTACTTC. Filled out from reference TRBV5-1 and TRBJ2-5, the complete variable domain reads KAGVTQTPRYLIKTRGQQVTLSCSPISGHRSVSWYQQTPGQGLQFLFEYFSETQRNKGNFPGRFSGRQFSNSRSEMNVSTLELGDSALYLCASSLARGSGETQYFGPGTRLLVL.